This T cell receptor (beta chain) is drawn from a study of high-grade serous ovarian cancer treatment subgroups. Of note for this clone: What it binds is unknown.

Clones were read by immunoSEQ multiplex PCR, and TCRdb kept only the in-frame ones, dropping some. The repertoire consists of almost 4,500 clones, with roughly four fifths occurring once and the leading ten covering approximately 5.7%. Tumor samples were obtained before definitive surgery or chemotherapy. General study points: Repertoire similarity ranged about 0.095 to 0.79 between tumors of one patient.

The sample taken for sequencing was tumor tissue. The source of this sequence is a human donor with high-grade serous ovarian cancer.

CDR3 in DNA: TGTGCCAGTAGTATCGGGGGACAGGCGAAAGATACGCAGTATTTT. Protein sequence: CASSIGGQAKDTQYF. This chain links TRBV19 with TRBJ2-3; 8 nucleotides line up with TRBD1. The CDR3 runs to 15 residues. Germline V CDR1 and CDR2: LNHDA, SQIVND (reference sequence). The V gene end was trimmed by 3 bases and the J gene end by 5 bases; junction bases not matched to a gene: 7.